The 18 T cell receptor beta chains reported below all come from one sample, sequenced in a study of cytomegalovirus exposure and HLA in healthy donors. The PCR ran on 60 Vbeta and 13 Jbeta primers. Some clones are missing from TCRdb's copy, which holds only in-frame ones; the method was immunoSEQ multiplex PCR. The listing contains about 120,000 clones. The source material was PBMCs. The origin of the receptors is a man younger than 35 in good health and CMV-seronegative.

The CDR3 region has the DNA TGTGCCAGCAGCCACCGTGGGGGCCTAAACACAGATACGCAGTATTTT. It specifies CASSHRGGLNTDTQYF. The chain links TRBV5-8 to TRBJ2-3; D is possibly TRBD1 (6 bases). This CDR3 contains 16 residues. The germline CDR1 and CDR2 sequences are SGHTS and YDEGEE. Trimming left V 4 bases short and J 2 bases short, with 17 bases between.

The J gene is TRBJ2-2, the V gene TRBV4-3; tentatively, D is TRBD2 (6 bases). The CDR3 spans 17 residues. Germline CDR1 reads LGHNA; CDR2 reads YSLEER. Trimming took off 1 base at V and 4 bases at J, with 16 bases between the two ends. The CDR3 reads CASSQAYGGIGTGELFF. For the CDR3, the DNA is TGCGCCAGCAGCCAAGCTTATGGAGGGATCGGCACCGGGGAGCTGTTTTTT.

This chain connects TRBV10-3 to TRBJ2-7, with 7 bases fitting TRBD2. With V trimmed by 4 bases and J by 4 bases, 13 bases remained unmatched. From germline, CDR1 is ENHRY and CDR2 SYGVKD. The CDR3 contains 16 residues. The CDR3 sequence: CAISAPRSTSRYEQYF. The CDR3 DNA is TGTGCCATCAGTGCCCCGCGTTCGACTAGCAGGTACGAGCAGTACTTC.

The genes are TRBV14 and TRBJ2-3; D remains unclear. Germline V lookup: CDR1 SGHDN, CDR2 FVKESK. V gave up 0 bases and J gave up 6 bases, with 10 bases separating them. The CDR3 runs 14 residues. The CDR3 coding sequence is TGTGCCAGCAGCCAAGAACGATACGAGGATACGCAGTATTTT. Encoded protein: CASSQERYEDTQYF.

CDR3 DNA: TGCGCCAGCAGTCCAAGTGCGTGGGATACGCAGTATTTT. Protein: CASSPSAWDTQYF. This sequence joins TRBV4-1 and TRBJ2-3; D not resolved. CDR3 length equals 13 residues. Per the germline V gene, CDR1 is MGHRA and CDR2 is YSYEKL. V lost 6 bases, J lost 6 bases, and 13 bases lay in between.

The chain links TRBV19 to TRBJ1-3, with D maybe TRBD1 (6 bases). The CDR3 loop spans 18 amino acids. The germline V and J ends were trimmed by 4 bases and 2 bases, with 21 bases remaining between them. Germline V lookup: CDR1 LNHDA, CDR2 SQIVND (reference sequence). DNA for the CDR3: TGTGCCAGTAGTAGACAATATGACAGGTGGAGTCCTGGAAACACCATATATTTT. It codes for CASSRQYDRWSPGNTIYF.

The J gene is TRBJ1-3, the V gene TRBV15; maybe TRBD1 (5 bases). The V gene's germline CDR1 is LNHNV and CDR2 YYDKDF (reference sequence). This CDR3 comprises 18 residues. The ends were cut back, 5 bases at V and 4 bases at J, with 24 bases in the middle. The CDR3 DNA follows: TGTGCCACCAGCTCCCCCGTGTCTATTATGGGGGGAGGAAACACCATATATTTT. Translating it yields CATSSPVSIMGGGNTIYF.

The CDR3 reads CASSLKVWGTGPHEQYF. CDR3 bases: TGTGCCAGCAGTTTGAAGGTGTGGGGGACAGGGCCCCACGAGCAGTACTTC. The chain carries TRBV28 and TRBJ2-7, with 9 positions matching TRBD1. This CDR3 spans 17 amino acids. Germline V gene lookup returns CDR1 MDHEN and CDR2 SYDVKM. Trimming removed 3 bases from V and 5 bases from J; junction bases left unmatched: 14.

This chain links TRBV30 with TRBJ2-3, with 14 bases matching TRBD2. The CDR3 spans 16 residues. J gave up 5 bases and V 5 bases, and 9 bases lay outside the gene matches. Germline CDR1 reads GTSNPN; CDR2 reads SVGIG (reference sequence). CDR3: CAWAPRLAGGGDTQYF. CDR3 nucleotides: TGTGCCTGGGCTCCCCGACTAGCGGGGGGGGGAGATACGCAGTATTTT.

This rearrangement joins TRBV18 to TRBJ2-7; weak D call: TRBD2 (5 bases). Germline V gene data show CDR1 as KGHSH and CDR2 as LQKENI. The V and J ends lost 0 bases and 3 bases respectively, with 15 bases between them. The CDR3 runs 16 residues. The CDR3 nucleotides are TGTGCCAGCTCACCACCGGGAGCCAAGCGCGTCTACGAGCAGTACTTC. It specifies CASSPPGAKRVYEQYF.

The J gene is TRBJ2-5, the V gene TRBV9; the D is unclear. The CDR3 extends over 13 amino acids. Trimming cost V 1 base and J 5 bases, with 9 bases left between them. In germline, CDR1 is SGDLS, CDR2 YYNGEE. This chain's CDR3 is CASSVTPRETQYF. DNA for the CDR3: TGTGCCAGCAGCGTAACTCCCCGGGAGACCCAGTACTTC.

The chain has TRBV5-1 and TRBJ1-2, with D hard to call. The germline gives CDR1 SGHRS, CDR2 YFSETQ. Trimming pared 0 bases from V and 2 bases from J, leaving 5 bases between. The CDR3 is 13 residues long. CDR3 sequence: CASSLALNYGYTF. CDR3 nucleotide sequence: TGCGCCAGCAGCTTGGCTCTAAACTATGGCTACACCTTC.

The chain joins TRBV7-9 to TRBJ2-1; TRBD1 aligns across 7 bases. Germline CDR1 SEHNR, CDR2 FQNEAQ (reference sequence). This CDR3 spans 12 amino acids. Trimming removed 6 bases from V and 9 bases from J; junction bases left unmatched: 5. The CDR3 is CASRPDRVEQFF. The CDR3, as DNA: TGTGCCAGCAGACCAGACAGGGTTGAGCAGTTCTTC.

In DNA form, the CDR3 reads TGTGCCAGCTCACCTGACAGCAACCCTAACTATGGCTACACCTTC. Translated: CASSPDSNPNYGYTF. The chain is built from TRBV18 and TRBJ1-2; maybe TRBD1 (5 bases). Trimming removed 3 bases at V and 0 bases at J, with 11 bases between. The CDR3 covers 15 residues. Germline CDR1 is KGHSH and CDR2 is LQKENI.

The gene calls are TRBV5-4 and TRBJ2-3, with 8 bases fitting TRBD1. The junction had 3 bases not matched to a gene; V was cut back by 2 bases and J by 1 base. Germline V gene lookup returns CDR1 SGHNT and CDR2 YYREEE (reference sequence). The CDR3 has 15 amino acids. The CDR3 bases are TGTGCCAGCAGCTTCTTGGGACAGGGCACAGATACGCAGTATTTT. This translates into CASSFLGQGTDTQYF. The full variable domain, its missing parts supplied by reference TRBV5-4 and TRBJ2-3, is ETGVTQSPTHLIKTRGQQVTLRCSSQSGHNTVSWYQQALGQGPQFIFQYYREEENGRGNFPPRFSGLQFPNYSSELNVNALELDDSALYLCASSFLGQGTDTQYFGPGTRLTVL.

The chain links TRBV6-4 to TRBJ1-1; D is undetermined. Trimming removed 6 bases at V and 5 bases at J, with 16 bases between. Germline-derived CDR1 and CDR2 are MRHNA and SNTAGT. This CDR3 has 14 residues. In DNA, the CDR3 is TGTGCCAGCAGCCCGAGTGGGGAGGGAACTGAAGCTTTCTTT. Its translation: CASSPSGEGTEAFF.

The rearrangement links TRBV28 to TRBJ2-3; D is unresolved. The CDR3 runs to 14 residues. Germline CDR1 MDHEN, CDR2 SYDVKM. V shed 3 bases and J shed 0 bases, with 7 bases lying between them. CDR3 residues: CASSFSRSTDTQYF. CDR3 DNA sequence: TGTGCCAGCAGTTTTTCGCGCAGCACAGATACGCAGTATTTT.

The V gene is TRBV7-2, the J gene TRBJ2-3; D unclear. The CDR3 extends over 13 amino acids. Per germline, CDR1 SGHTA and CDR2 FQGNSA. Trimming removed 1 base at V and 4 bases at J, with 6 bases between. CDR3 in amino acids: CASSLVLADTQYF. CDR3 nucleotide sequence: TGTGCCAGCAGCTTAGTTCTTGCAGATACGCAGTATTTT.